This T cell receptor beta chain was profiled in a study of T-cell memory formation after mild COVID-19. Study-wide points: Contracting clones localized mainly to CM and EM when CD4+ and mainly to EMRA when CD8+.

CDR1 is LGHNA and CDR2 is YNFKEQ in the germline V gene. Trimming shortened V by 8 bases and J by 3 bases, and 25 bases separated the two germline ends. This CDR3 has 17 amino acids. A remark on this clonotype: Its specificity is unknown.

5'RACE primed at constant segments yielded TCR alpha and TCR beta cDNA libraries bearing sample barcodes and UMIs. TCRdb analysed the 5' RACE reads with MiXCR anew, one entry per CDR3 protein. The table has some 330,000 distinct CDR3 sequences, roughly 21% seen once. V is TRBV4-2 and J is TRBJ1-2; a possible D gene is TRBD1 (6 bases). The sequenced sample consisted of PBMCs or a T cell subset sorted from them (not recorded which). The receptor comes from an adult woman who had mild COVID-19 (a few samples of this study predate the infection). Cell type and time point are not known. CDR3 amino acids: CASSQRGWGHRDYGYTF. The DNA of the CDR3 is TGTGCCAGCTCTCAAAGAGGGTGGGGACATCGGGACTATGGCTACACCTTC.